This T cell receptor beta chain was recovered during a study of blood T cell repertoires in COVID-19. Whole-study context: Samples came from the United States, Italy and Spain, spanning acute and convalescent COVID-19.

The protocol was immunoSEQ multiplex PCR, while the TCRdb copy is restricted to in-frame clones and leaves out a portion. This sample has 150,000 to 200,000 clones, with 83% found just once. The CDR3 consists of 15 residues. Germline lookup yields CDR1 SNHLY and CDR2 FYNNEI. The trim removed 5 bases at V and 1 base at J, leaving 6 bases unmatched. The TCR sequence derives from a woman older than 75 with acute or convalescent COVID-19. The chain combines TRBV2 with TRBJ2-3; 7 nucleotides match TRBD2. Sequenced material: peripheral blood. DNA of the CDR3: TGTGCCAGCAGTTTCGAGGGAGGGGGCACAGATACGCAGTATTTT. It specifies CASSFEGGGTDTQYF.